Below, one T cell receptor (beta chain) is given with its context. Its antigen is unidentified. A sample-barcoded 5' primer and a J-beta primer mix were used in a second PCR of roughly 7 to 11 cycles. TCRdb itself ran the 5' RACE reads through MiXCR, one entry per CDR3 protein. The sample consists of over 600,000 distinct CDR3 sequences, 46% of them appearing once. In terms of origin and age, donors were healthy Caucasian individuals from Russia aged 6 to 90. This sample is part of a study of blood T cells in healthy people across ages. Findings and caveats of the study: Higher diversity and more naive CD4+ cells were features of long-lived donors, compared to aged donors.

This CDR3 contains 17 residues. Germline trimming cut 4 bases from V and 7 bases from J; bases unmatched to any gene: 16. The germline CDR1 and CDR2 sequences are SGHRS and YFSETQ. The origin of this receptor is a man older than 75 in good health. Sequencing was done on a sample of blood. The chain uses TRBV5-1 and TRBJ2-1; 8 nucleotides match TRBD2. The CDR3 DNA reads as TGCGCCAGCAGCATCCGACTATCGGGAGGGCCGAGGAATGAGCAGTTCTTC. Translating gives CASSIRLSGGPRNEQFF.